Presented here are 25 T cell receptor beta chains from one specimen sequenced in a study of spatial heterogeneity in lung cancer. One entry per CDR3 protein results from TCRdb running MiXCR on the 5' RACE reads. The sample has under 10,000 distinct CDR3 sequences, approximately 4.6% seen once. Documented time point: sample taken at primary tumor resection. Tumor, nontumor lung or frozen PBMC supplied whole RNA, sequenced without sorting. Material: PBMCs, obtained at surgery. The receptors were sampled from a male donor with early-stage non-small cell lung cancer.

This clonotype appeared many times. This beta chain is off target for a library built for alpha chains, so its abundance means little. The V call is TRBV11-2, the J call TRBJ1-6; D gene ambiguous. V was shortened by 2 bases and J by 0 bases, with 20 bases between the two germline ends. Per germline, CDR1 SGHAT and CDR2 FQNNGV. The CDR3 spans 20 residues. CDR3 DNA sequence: TGTGCCAGCAGCTTATTCTTGGCCAAAAGCACCGACTCCTATAATTCACCCCTCCACTTT. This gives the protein CASSLFLAKSTDSYNSPLHF.

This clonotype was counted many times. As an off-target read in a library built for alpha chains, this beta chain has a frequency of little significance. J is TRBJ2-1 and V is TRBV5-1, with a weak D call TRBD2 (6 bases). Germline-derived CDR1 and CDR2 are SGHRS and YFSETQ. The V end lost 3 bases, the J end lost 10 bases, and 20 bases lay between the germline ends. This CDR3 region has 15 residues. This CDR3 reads CASSSSNAGRSEQFF. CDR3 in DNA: TGCGCCAGCAGCTCCTCTAATGCGGGGAGGTCGGAGCAGTTCTTC.

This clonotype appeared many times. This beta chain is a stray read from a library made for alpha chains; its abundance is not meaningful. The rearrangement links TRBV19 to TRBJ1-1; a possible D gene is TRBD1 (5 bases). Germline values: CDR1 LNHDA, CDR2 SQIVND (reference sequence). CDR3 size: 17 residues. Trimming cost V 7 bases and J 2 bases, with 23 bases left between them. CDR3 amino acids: CASTSGVVPGINTEAFF. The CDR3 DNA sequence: TGTGCCAGTACCTCGGGGGTCGTACCAGGTATTAACACTGAAGCTTTCTTT.

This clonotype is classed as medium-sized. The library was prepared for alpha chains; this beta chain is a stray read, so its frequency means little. The CDR3 bases are TGCAGTGCTAGGGAAACAGGGTGGTACAATGAGCAGTTCTTC. It codes for CSARETGWYNEQFF. This chain joins TRBV20-1 and TRBJ2-1, with D possibly matching TRBD1 (6 bases). Germline CDR1 and CDR2: DFQATT and SNEGSKA (reference sequence). The CDR3 extends over 14 amino acids. V was clipped by 3 bases and J by 4 bases, with 13 bases between them.

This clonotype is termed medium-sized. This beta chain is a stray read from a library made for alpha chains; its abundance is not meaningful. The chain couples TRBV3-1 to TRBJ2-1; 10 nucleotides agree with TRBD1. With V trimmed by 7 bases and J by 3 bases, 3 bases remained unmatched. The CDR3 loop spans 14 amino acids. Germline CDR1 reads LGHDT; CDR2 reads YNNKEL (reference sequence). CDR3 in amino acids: CASTRDRGYNEQFF. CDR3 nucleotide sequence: TGTGCCAGCACCCGGGACAGGGGCTACAATGAGCAGTTCTTC.

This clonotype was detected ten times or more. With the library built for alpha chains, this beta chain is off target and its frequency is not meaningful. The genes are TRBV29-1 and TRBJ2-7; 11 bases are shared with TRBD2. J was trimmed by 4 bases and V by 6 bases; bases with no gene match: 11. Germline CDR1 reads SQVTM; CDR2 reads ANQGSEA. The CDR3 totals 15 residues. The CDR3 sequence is CSVLKLAGAHYEQYF. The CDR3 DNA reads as TGCAGCGTCCTTAAACTAGCGGGGGCCCATTACGAGCAGTACTTC.

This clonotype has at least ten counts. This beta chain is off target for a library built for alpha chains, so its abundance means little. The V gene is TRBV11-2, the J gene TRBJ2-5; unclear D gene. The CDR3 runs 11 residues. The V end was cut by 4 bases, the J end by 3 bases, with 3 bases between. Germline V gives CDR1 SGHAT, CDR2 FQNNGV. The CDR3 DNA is TGTGCCAGCAGCTGGGAAGAGACCCAGTACTTC. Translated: CASSWEETQYF.

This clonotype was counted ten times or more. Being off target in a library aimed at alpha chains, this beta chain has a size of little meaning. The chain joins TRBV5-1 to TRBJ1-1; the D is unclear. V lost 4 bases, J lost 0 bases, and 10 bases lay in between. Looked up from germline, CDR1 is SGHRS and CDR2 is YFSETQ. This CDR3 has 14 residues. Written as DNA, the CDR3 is TGCGCCAGCAGCCTAGAAGGCTTGAACACTGAAGCTTTCTTT. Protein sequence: CASSLEGLNTEAFF. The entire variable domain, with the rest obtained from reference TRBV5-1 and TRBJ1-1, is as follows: KAGVTQTPRYLIKTRGQQVTLSCSPISGHRSVSWYQQTPGQGLQFLFEYFSETQRNKGNFPGRFSGRQFSNSRSEMNVSTLELGDSALYLCASSLEGLNTEAFFGQGTRLTVV.

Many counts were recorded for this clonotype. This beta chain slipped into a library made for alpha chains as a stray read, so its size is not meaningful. The CDR3 nucleotides read TGTGCCAGCAGCCTAGCGGGGACAGATACGCAGTATTTT. This gives the protein CASSLAGTDTQYF. The rearrangement uses TRBV6-4 and TRBJ2-3, with 9 bases lining up with TRBD2. There are 13 residues in the CDR3. V lost 6 bases, J lost 3 bases, and 1 base stayed unmatched. Per germline, CDR1 MRHNA and CDR2 SNTAGT.

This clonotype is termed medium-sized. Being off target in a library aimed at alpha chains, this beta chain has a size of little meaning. CDR3 sequence (DNA): TGCAGCGTTGAAGATTCTCTAGCGGGGGAGCAGTACTTC. Translation: CSVEDSLAGEQYF. The chain couples TRBV29-1 to TRBJ2-7; 9 bases align to TRBD2. The CDR3 length is 13 residues. From germline, CDR1 is SQVTM and CDR2 ANQGSEA. V trimming: 0 bases; J trimming: 7 bases; junction bases outside the gene matches: 4.

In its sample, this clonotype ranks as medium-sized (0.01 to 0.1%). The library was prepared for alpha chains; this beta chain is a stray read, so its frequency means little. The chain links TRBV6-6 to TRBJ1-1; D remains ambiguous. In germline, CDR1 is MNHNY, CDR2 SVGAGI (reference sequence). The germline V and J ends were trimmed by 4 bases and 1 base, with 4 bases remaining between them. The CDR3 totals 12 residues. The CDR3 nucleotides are TGTGCCAGCAGTTGGGGGAACACTGAAGCTTTCTTT. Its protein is CASSWGNTEAFF.

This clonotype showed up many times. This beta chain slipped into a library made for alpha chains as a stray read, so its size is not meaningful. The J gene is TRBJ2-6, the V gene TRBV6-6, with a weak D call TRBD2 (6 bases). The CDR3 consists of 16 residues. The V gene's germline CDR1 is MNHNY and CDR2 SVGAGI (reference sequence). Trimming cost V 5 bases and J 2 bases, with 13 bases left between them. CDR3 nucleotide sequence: TGTGCCAGCAGTGGCGGGCGGGGCCCTGGGGCCAACGTCCTGACTTTC. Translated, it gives CASSGGRGPGANVLTF.

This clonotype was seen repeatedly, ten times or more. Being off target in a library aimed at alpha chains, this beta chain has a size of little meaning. The CDR3 is CAITRDRGFAEQYF. The CDR3 DNA sequence: TGTGCCATCACCCGGGACAGGGGTTTCGCCGAGCAGTACTTC. This chain connects TRBV10-3 to TRBJ2-7, with 10 bases matching TRBD1. Germline CDR1 is ENHRY and CDR2 is SYGVKD. This CDR3 has 14 residues. Trimming at V came to 7 bases and at J to 6 bases, leaving 9 bases not matched to a gene.

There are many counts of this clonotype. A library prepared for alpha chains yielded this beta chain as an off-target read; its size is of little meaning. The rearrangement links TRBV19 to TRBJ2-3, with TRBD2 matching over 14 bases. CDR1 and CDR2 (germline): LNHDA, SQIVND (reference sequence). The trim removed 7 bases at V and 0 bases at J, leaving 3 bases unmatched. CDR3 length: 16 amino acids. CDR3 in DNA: TGTGCCAGTAAAAGGACTAGCGGGGGGAGCACAGATACGCAGTATTTT. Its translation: CASKRTSGGSTDTQYF.

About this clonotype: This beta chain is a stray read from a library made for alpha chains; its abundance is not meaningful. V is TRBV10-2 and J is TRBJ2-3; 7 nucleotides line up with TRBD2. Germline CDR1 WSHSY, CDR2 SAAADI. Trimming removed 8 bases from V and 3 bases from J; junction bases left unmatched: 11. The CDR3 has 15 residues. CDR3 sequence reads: CASLPGRRGTDTQYF. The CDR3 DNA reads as TGCGCCAGCCTCCCGGGTCGGCGGGGGACAGATACGCAGTATTTT.

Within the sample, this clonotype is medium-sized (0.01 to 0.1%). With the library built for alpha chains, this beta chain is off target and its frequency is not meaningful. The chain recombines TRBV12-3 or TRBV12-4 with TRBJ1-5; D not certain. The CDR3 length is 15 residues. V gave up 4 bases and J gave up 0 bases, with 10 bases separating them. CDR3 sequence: CASSSRRNSNQPQHF. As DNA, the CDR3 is TGTGCCAGCAGTTCCCGGCGTAATAGCAATCAGCCCCAGCATTTT.

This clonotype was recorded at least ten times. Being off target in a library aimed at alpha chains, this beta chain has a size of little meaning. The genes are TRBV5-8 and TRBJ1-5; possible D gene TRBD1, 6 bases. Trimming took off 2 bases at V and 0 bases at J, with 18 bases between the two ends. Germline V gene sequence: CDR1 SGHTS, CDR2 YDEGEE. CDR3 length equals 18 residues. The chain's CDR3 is CASSLAVGQTNSNQPQHF. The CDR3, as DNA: TGTGCCAGCAGCTTAGCTGTAGGACAGACGAATAGCAATCAGCCCCAGCATTTT.

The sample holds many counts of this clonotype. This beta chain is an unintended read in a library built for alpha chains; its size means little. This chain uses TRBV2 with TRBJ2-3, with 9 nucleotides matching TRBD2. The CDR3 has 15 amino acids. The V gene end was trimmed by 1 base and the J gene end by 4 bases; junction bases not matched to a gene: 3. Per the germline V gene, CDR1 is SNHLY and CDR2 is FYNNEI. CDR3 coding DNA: TGTGCCAGCAGTGAAGTAGCGGGGGTATCAGATACGCAGTATTTT. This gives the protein CASSEVAGVSDTQYF. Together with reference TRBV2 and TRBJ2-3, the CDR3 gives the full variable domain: EPEVTQTPSHQVTQMGQEVILRCVPISNHLYFYWYRQILGQKVEFLVSFYNNEISEKSEIFDDQFSVERPDGSNFTLKIRSTKLEDSAMYFCASSEVAGVSDTQYFGPGTRLTVL.

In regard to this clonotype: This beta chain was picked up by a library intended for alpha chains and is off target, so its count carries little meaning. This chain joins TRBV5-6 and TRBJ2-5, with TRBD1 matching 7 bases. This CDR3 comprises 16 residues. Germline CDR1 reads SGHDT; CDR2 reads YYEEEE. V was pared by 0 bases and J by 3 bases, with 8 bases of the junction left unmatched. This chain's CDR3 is CASSLVSRGSEETQYF. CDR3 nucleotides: TGTGCCAGCAGCTTGGTGTCCAGGGGGTCAGAAGAGACCCAGTACTTC.

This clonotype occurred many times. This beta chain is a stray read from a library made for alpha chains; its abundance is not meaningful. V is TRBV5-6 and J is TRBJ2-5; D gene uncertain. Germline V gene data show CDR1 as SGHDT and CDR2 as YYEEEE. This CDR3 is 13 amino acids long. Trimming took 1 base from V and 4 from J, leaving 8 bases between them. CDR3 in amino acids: CASSLRNGETQYF. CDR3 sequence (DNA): TGTGCCAGCAGCTTGAGAAACGGAGAGACCCAGTACTTC.

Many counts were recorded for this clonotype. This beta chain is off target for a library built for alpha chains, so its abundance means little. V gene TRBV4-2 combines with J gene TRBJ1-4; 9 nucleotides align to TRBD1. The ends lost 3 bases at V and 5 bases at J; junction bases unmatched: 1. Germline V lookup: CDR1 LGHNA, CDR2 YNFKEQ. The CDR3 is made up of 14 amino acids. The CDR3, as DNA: TGTGCCAGCAGCCACGGGACAGGGAATGAAAAACTGTTTTTT. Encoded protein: CASSHGTGNEKLFF.

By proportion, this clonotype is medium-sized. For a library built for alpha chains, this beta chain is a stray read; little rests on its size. The CDR3 protein is CSVVRQQETQYF. The CDR3 DNA sequence: TGCAGCGTTGTCCGACAGCAAGAGACCCAGTACTTC. The chain has TRBV29-1 and TRBJ2-5; D may be TRBD1 (5 bases). CDR3 length equals 12 residues. V was cut by 4 bases and J by 2 bases, with 8 bases left in between. The germline V gene encodes CDR1 SQVTM and CDR2 ANQGSEA.

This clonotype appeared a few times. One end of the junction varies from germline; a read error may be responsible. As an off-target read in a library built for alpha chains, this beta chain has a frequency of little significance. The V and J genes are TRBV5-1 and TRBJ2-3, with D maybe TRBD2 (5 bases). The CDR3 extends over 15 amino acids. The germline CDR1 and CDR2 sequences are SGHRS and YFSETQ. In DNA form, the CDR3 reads TGCGCCAGCAGCCTTGGGAGAGCACGTACAGATACGCGGTATTTT. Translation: CASSLGRARTDTRYF.

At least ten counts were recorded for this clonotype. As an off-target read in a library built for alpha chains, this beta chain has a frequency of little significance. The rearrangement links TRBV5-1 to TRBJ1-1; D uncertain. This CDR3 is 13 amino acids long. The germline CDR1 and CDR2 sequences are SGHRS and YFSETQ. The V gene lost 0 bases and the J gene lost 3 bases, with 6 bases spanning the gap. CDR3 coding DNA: TGCGCCAGCAGCTTGGTCCGGGACACTGAAGCTTTCTTT. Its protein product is CASSLVRDTEAFF.

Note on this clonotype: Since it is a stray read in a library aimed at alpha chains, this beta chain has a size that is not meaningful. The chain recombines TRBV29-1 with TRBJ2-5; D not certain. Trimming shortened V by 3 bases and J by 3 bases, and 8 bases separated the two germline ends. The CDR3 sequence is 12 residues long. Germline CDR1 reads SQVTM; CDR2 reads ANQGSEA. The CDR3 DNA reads TGCAGCGTTGACGTTGGGGAAGAGACCCAGTACTTC. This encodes CSVDVGEETQYF.